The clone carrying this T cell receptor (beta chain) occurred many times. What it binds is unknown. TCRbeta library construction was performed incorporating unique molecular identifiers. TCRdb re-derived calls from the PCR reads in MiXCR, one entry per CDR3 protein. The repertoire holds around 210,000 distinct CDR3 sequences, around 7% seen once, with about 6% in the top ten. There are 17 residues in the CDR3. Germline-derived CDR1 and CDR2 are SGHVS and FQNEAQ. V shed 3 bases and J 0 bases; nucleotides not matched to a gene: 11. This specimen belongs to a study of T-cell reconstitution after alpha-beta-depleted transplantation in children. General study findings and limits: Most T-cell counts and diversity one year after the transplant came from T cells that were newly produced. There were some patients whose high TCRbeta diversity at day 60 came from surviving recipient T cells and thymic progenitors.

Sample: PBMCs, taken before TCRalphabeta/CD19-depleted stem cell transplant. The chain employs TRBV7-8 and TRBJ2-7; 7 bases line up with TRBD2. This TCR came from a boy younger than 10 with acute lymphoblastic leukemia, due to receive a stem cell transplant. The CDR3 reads CASSFNDLLANSYEQYF. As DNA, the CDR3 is TGTGCCAGCAGCTTTAACGACCTACTAGCGAACTCCTACGAGCAGTACTTC. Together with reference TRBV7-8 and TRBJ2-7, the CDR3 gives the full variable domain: GAGVSQSPRYKVAKRGQDVALRCDPISGHVSLFWYQQALGQGPEFLTYFQNEAQLDKSGLPSDRFFAERPEGSVSTLKIQRTQQEDSAVYLCASSFNDLLANSYEQYFGPGTRLTVT.